The 29 T cell receptor beta chains reported below all come from one sample, sequenced in a study of graft-versus-host responses after intestinal transplantation. Generated by immunoSEQ multiplex PCR, the TCRdb table keeps only in-frame clones and is missing some. The sample contains around 31,000 clones, about 86% of which appear only once. Antigen specificity for these receptors is unknown. The source material was unstimulated CD8+ T cells sorted from spleen or lymph node cells, sampled before intestinal transplant. The receptors here all came from a human donor who received an intestinal transplant.

J is TRBJ2-7 and V is TRBV9; D remains unclear. V dropped 4 bases and J dropped 0 bases, with 11 bases sitting between them. Germline CDR1 SGDLS, CDR2 YYNGEE. This CDR3 region has 14 residues. CDR3 sequence: CASSPLADSYEQYF. DNA of the CDR3: TGTGCCAGCAGCCCCCTGGCAGACTCCTACGAGCAGTACTTC.

The J gene is TRBJ1-3, the V gene TRBV7-8, with 10 bases that match TRBD1. Germline CDR1 is SGHVS and CDR2 is FQNEAQ. Trimming took 4 bases from V and 0 from J; bases not matched to a gene: 3. CDR3 length: 16 amino acids. CDR3 nucleotide sequence: TGTGCCAGCAGCTCCGGGACAGGGGTCTCTGGAAACACCATATATTTT. Translation: CASSSGTGVSGNTIYF.

V is TRBV27 and J is TRBJ2-1; TRBD1 aligns across 10 bases. The junction had 5 bases not matched to a gene; V was cut back by 3 bases and J by 6 bases. The CDR3 consists of 15 residues. The germline gives CDR1 MNHEY, CDR2 SMNVEV (reference sequence). CDR3 bases: TGTGCCAGCAGTTTTACGGGACAGGGGATCAATGAGCAGTTCTTC. As protein: CASSFTGQGINEQFF.

The V gene is TRBV5-5, the J gene TRBJ1-6; the D is unclear. V dropped 1 base and J dropped 0 bases, with 17 bases sitting between them. CDR1 SGHKS and CDR2 YYEKEE come from the germline V gene (reference sequence). CDR3 length: 19 amino acids. The CDR3 loop is CASSLFWRVSSSYNSPLHF. CDR3 DNA sequence: TGTGCCAGCAGCTTGTTTTGGCGGGTCAGCAGCTCCTATAATTCACCCCTCCACTTT.

The chain joins TRBV7-4 to TRBJ2-7; TRBD2 might be the D (6 bases). V was trimmed by 5 bases and J by 2 bases, leaving 22 bases between them. This CDR3 spans 17 amino acids. Germline V gene sequence: CDR1 SGHVT, CDR2 SQSDAQ. This CDR3 reads CASSLLVVADSPYEQYF. The DNA of the CDR3 is TGTGCCAGCAGCCTCCTAGTGGTAGCGGACTCACCCTACGAGCAGTACTTC.

This clone has a single count. J is TRBJ2-5 and V is TRBV4-1, with TRBD1 identical over 7 bases. The germline V gene has CDR1 MGHRA and CDR2 YSYEKL. J gave up 7 bases and V 0 bases, and 11 bases lay outside the gene matches. The CDR3 sequence is 16 residues long. The CDR3 DNA reads as TGCGCCAGCAGCCAAGATCAGGCAGGGGGATTGGGGACCCAGTACTTC. Amino acids: CASSQDQAGGLGTQYF.

The rearrangement joins TRBV27 to TRBJ2-7, with 16 positions matching TRBD2. After removal of 4 bases from V and 1 base from J, the junction contained 7 bases not matched to a gene. This CDR3 has 18 amino acids. Germline CDR1 and CDR2: MNHEY and SMNVEV (reference sequence). Here the CDR3 reads CASSSLGLAGGPSYEQYF. The CDR3 DNA reads as TGTGCCAGCAGTTCCCTGGGACTAGCGGGAGGGCCGTCCTACGAGCAGTACTTC.

This clone was counted once. The chain recombines TRBV6-1 with TRBJ1-1; 10 nucleotides agree with TRBD1. The junction had 4 bases not matched to a gene; V was cut back by 8 bases and J by 1 base. CDR3 size: 14 residues. CDR1 and CDR2 from the germline V gene are MNHNS and SASEGT. The CDR3 loop is CASGRTGGNTEAFF. The CDR3 DNA reads as TGTGCCAGCGGGAGGACAGGGGGGAACACTGAAGCTTTCTTT.

The chain has TRBV6-5 and TRBJ2-5, with 11 bases that match TRBD2. Germline CDR1 MNHEY, CDR2 SVGAGI. V shed 4 bases, J shed 1 base, and the junction held 5 bases outside the gene matches. The CDR3 runs to 16 residues. CDR3 sequence reads: CASSLLAGGSQETQYF. The CDR3 nucleotides read TGTGCCAGCAGTTTGTTAGCGGGAGGGTCCCAAGAGACCCAGTACTTC.

This chain links TRBV27 with TRBJ2-7, with 8 bases aligning to TRBD2. CDR1 MNHEY and CDR2 SMNVEV come from the germline V gene (reference sequence). After removal of 4 bases from V and 3 bases from J, the junction contained 8 bases not matched to a gene. This CDR3 has 15 amino acids. The CDR3 reads CASSSLWSGSYEQYF. CDR3 sequence (DNA): TGTGCCAGCAGTTCCCTTTGGAGCGGGAGCTACGAGCAGTACTTC.

The rearrangement links TRBV7-3 to TRBJ2-7; D is possibly TRBD2 (6 bases). This CDR3 spans 14 amino acids. Trimming removed 5 bases at V and 2 bases at J, with 13 bases between. CDR1 and CDR2 from the germline V gene are SGHTA and FQGTGA. Here the CDR3 reads CASSLGTGPYEQYF. In DNA form, the CDR3 reads TGTGCCAGCAGCCTGGGGACTGGCCCCTACGAGCAGTACTTC. The whole variable domain, filled in from reference TRBV7-3 and TRBJ2-7, reads GAGVSQTPSNKVTEKGKYVELRCDPISGHTALYWYRQSLGQGPEFLIYFQGTGAADDSGLPNDRFFAVRPEGSVSTLKIQRTERGDSAVYLCASSLGTGPYEQYFGPGTRLTVT.

CDR3 protein: CASSLYRAGKTIQETQYF. DNA for the CDR3: TGTGCCAGCAGCTTATACAGGGCAGGGAAAACTATTCAAGAGACCCAGTACTTC. This sequence joins TRBV7-8 and TRBJ2-5; D possibly corresponds to TRBD1 (6 bases). The CDR3 sequence is 18 residues long. Trimming stripped 2 bases from V and 2 bases from J, with 21 bases between. The germline CDR1 and CDR2 sequences are SGHVS and FQNEAQ.

The chain employs TRBV27 and TRBJ2-1; 13 bases are a match to TRBD2. CDR3 length: 16 residues. The ends lost 4 bases at V and 4 bases at J; junction bases unmatched: 4. Germline CDR1 and CDR2: MNHEY and SMNVEV (reference sequence). This CDR3 is CASSSLLAGGYNEQFF. CDR3 DNA sequence: TGTGCCAGCAGTTCGCTACTAGCGGGGGGGTACAATGAGCAGTTCTTC.

V gene TRBV5-6 combines with J gene TRBJ2-7; maybe TRBD1 (6 bases). The CDR3 loop spans 13 amino acids. With 4 bases removed from V and 3 bases from J, the gap between germline ends came to 11 bases. Germline V gene sequence: CDR1 SGHDT, CDR2 YYEEEE. The CDR3 sequence: CASSLGQDYEQYF. In nucleotides, the CDR3 is TGTGCCAGCAGCCTGGGACAAGACTACGAGCAGTACTTC.

The CDR3 DNA reads as TGTGCCAGCAGCTTAGTAGGGGGTAATTCACCCCTCCACTTT. Residues: CASSLVGGNSPLHF. V and J are TRBV7-9 and TRBJ1-6; a possible D gene is TRBD1 (6 bases). This CDR3 has 14 residues. Trimming removed 1 base at V and 6 bases at J, with 7 bases between. Germline V gene sequence: CDR1 SEHNR, CDR2 FQNEAQ (reference sequence).

This chain links TRBV27 with TRBJ2-1; 12 bases line up with TRBD2. The CDR3 has 16 residues. V dropped 5 bases and J dropped 6; count of bases not matched to a gene: 8. Germline CDR1 reads MNHEY; CDR2 reads SMNVEV (reference sequence). DNA for the CDR3: TGTGCCAGCAGTACACCTCAGACTAGCGGGGGCAATGAGCAGTTCTTC. It specifies CASSTPQTSGGNEQFF.

The chain uses TRBV27 and TRBJ2-7, with 12 nucleotides matching TRBD2. From germline, CDR1 is MNHEY and CDR2 SMNVEV (reference sequence). With V trimmed by 10 bases and J by 0 bases, 10 bases remained unmatched. The CDR3 runs 16 residues. The CDR3 sequence is CATLGLAGINSYEQYF. In DNA, the CDR3 is TGTGCCACCCTCGGACTAGCGGGGATAAACTCCTACGAGCAGTACTTC.

CDR3 nucleotide sequence: TGTGCCAGCAGCCTCACAGGGGCGGGGACTGAAGCTTTCTTT. This translates into CASSLTGAGTEAFF. The chain uses TRBV7-9 and TRBJ1-1; 7 bases line up with TRBD1. The trim removed 5 bases at V and 5 bases at J, leaving 8 bases unmatched. Per germline, CDR1 SEHNR and CDR2 FQNEAQ (reference sequence). There are 14 residues in the CDR3.

The gene calls are TRBV11-3 and TRBJ1-3, with D possibly matching TRBD1 (5 bases). This CDR3 is built from 17 residues. V shed 0 bases and J shed 0 bases, with 12 bases lying between them. CDR1 is SGHNT, CDR2 YENEEA, per germline. In nucleotides, the CDR3 is TGTGCCAGCAGCTTAGAGAACCGACAGTACTCTGGAAACACCATATATTTT. This codes for CASSLENRQYSGNTIYF.

The J gene is TRBJ2-7, the V gene TRBV7-9, with TRBD1 matching 9 bases. The CDR3 consists of 15 residues. With V trimmed by 3 bases and J by 4 bases, 7 bases remained unmatched. The germline gives CDR1 SEHNR, CDR2 FQNEAQ (reference sequence). CDR3 residues: CASSFVGTGIYEQYF. The CDR3 DNA sequence: TGTGCCAGCAGCTTCGTAGGGACAGGGATTTACGAGCAGTACTTC.

This chain uses TRBV6-5 with TRBJ2-3, with D perhaps TRBD2 (6 bases). V was clipped by 8 bases and J by 6 bases, with 12 bases between them. Looked up from germline, CDR1 is MNHEY and CDR2 is SVGAGI. The CDR3 runs to 12 residues. CDR3 nucleotides: TGTGCCAGCGGGACTGATGGGGATACGCAGTATTTT. It specifies CASGTDGDTQYF.

This rearrangement joins TRBV6-5 to TRBJ2-1; 8 bases align to TRBD2. The germline CDR1 and CDR2 sequences are MNHEY and SVGAGI. The junction had 4 bases not matched to a gene; V was cut back by 5 bases and J by 7 bases. The CDR3 contains 13 residues. CDR3 in DNA: TGTGCCAGCAGTGCCCAGCGGGGGAATGAGCAGTTCTTC. It encodes CASSAQRGNEQFF.

The chain has TRBV27 and TRBJ2-7; D remains unclear. The CDR3 extends over 13 amino acids. With 2 bases removed from V and 1 base from J, the gap between germline ends came to 6 bases. The germline V gene encodes CDR1 MNHEY and CDR2 SMNVEV (reference sequence). For the CDR3, the DNA is TGTGCCAGCAGTTTACTCCGGTCCTACGAGCAGTACTTC. It yields the protein CASSLLRSYEQYF.

The chain employs TRBV7-2 and TRBJ1-1, with a tentative D call TRBD1 (6 bases). Germline V CDR1 and CDR2: SGHTA, FQGNSA. V was shortened by 7 bases and J by 6 bases, with 15 bases between the two germline ends. The CDR3 loop spans 13 amino acids. In DNA, the CDR3 is TGTGCCAGCACCCTTACCGGGGGGCCTGAAGCTTTCTTT. Amino acids: CASTLTGGPEAFF.

V gene TRBV15 combines with J gene TRBJ2-7, with D possibly matching TRBD2 (5 bases). CDR3 size: 16 residues. Trimming removed 5 bases at V and 0 bases at J, with 17 bases between. Germline V gives CDR1 LNHNV, CDR2 YYDKDF (reference sequence). CDR3 residues: CATSSTQDYSSYEQYF. The CDR3 DNA reads TGTGCCACCAGCTCGACCCAAGACTACTCCTCCTACGAGCAGTACTTC.

The rearrangement links TRBV2 to TRBJ2-6; TRBD2 might be the D (6 bases). V was trimmed by 3 bases and J by 0 bases, leaving 12 bases between them. The CDR3 loop spans 17 amino acids. CDR1 is SNHLY, CDR2 FYNNEI, per germline. The CDR3 sequence: CASSDGGTSSGANVLTF. The CDR3 coding sequence is TGTGCCAGCAGTGACGGGGGTACGAGCTCTGGGGCCAACGTCCTGACTTTC.

The CDR3 spells CASSQDSPDTQYF. CDR3 sequence (DNA): TGCGCCAGCAGCCAAGATAGCCCAGATACGCAGTATTTT. The chain has TRBV4-1 and TRBJ2-3; no definite D call. The germline gives CDR1 MGHRA, CDR2 YSYEKL. The CDR3 is 13 residues long. V was shortened by 0 bases and J by 4 bases, with 5 bases between the two germline ends.

This chain uses TRBV15 with TRBJ2-7; perhaps TRBD1 as D (6 bases). The ends were cut back, 0 bases at V and 7 bases at J, with 19 bases in the middle. The CDR3 length is 16 residues. Germline lookup yields CDR1 LNHNV and CDR2 YYDKDF (reference sequence). CDR3: CATSRDRDNNLGEQYF. CDR3 nucleotide sequence: TGTGCCACCAGCAGAGATCGGGACAATAACCTTGGGGAGCAGTACTTC.

The rearrangement links TRBV11-2 to TRBJ2-7; tentatively, D is TRBD2 (6 bases). Trimming removed 0 bases at V and 2 bases at J, with 8 bases between. This CDR3 spans 14 amino acids. CDR1 and CDR2 from the germline V gene are SGHAT and FQNNGV. CDR3 DNA sequence: TGTGCCAGCAGCTTAGAGGCGGGGCCCTACGAGCAGTACTTC. This encodes CASSLEAGPYEQYF.